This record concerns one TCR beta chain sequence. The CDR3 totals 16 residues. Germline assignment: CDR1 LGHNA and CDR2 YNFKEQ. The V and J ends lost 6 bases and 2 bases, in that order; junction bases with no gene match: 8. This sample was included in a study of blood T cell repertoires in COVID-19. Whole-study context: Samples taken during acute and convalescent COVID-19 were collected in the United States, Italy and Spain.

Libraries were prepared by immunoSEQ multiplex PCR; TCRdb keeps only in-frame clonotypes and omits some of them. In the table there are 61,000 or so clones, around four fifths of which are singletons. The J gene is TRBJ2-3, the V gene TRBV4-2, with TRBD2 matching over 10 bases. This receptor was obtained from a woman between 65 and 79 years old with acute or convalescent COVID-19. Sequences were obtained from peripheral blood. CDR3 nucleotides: TGTGCCAGCAGGCGAAATCTAGCGGGGGTCACAGATACGCAGTATTTT. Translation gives CASRRNLAGVTDTQYF.